This T cell receptor beta chain came from a study of blood T cell repertoires in COVID-19 (dated by TCRdb to the early 2020s). In terms of the full investigation: Samples covering the acute and convalescent phases of COVID-19 were provided by collaborators in the United States, Italy and Spain. The material from the prospective study consisted of cDNA or gDNA derived from T cells, B-cell-depleted T cells, or PBMCs. Where HLA class I and class II types were available, the types were taken from metadata supplied by the sample provider, not from assay-based typing. The sample metadata nearly always contained a de-identified subject ID, COVID-19 status, age in years and sex. The dataset comprised deeply sampled blood TCRbeta repertoires from subjects exposed to, actively infected with, or recovered from COVID-19. Samples came from the ongoing ImmuneRACE study (first 160 participants) plus 1,254 subjects from 6 global collaborators. The repertoires were made available in a free public database intended to serve as a resource for research on the immune response to SARS-CoV-2.

To note about this clone: The antigen this receptor binds is unknown. The input lacks base qualities; no much larger clone sits a single base away.

The CDR3 has 19 amino acids, counting the end cysteine and phenylalanine. CDR3 DNA only is kept here, 57 bases in frame from base 1. At the junction V is shortened by 6 bases and J by 4 bases, with 27 bases in between. CDR1 is given as MDHEN and CDR2 as SYDVKM, both from the germline V gene. Samples from volunteer blood donors who had recovered from COVID-19 were contributed by a second Seattle source. Each collaborating institution followed its own protocols to collect whole blood in K2EDTA tubes. Collaborator samples were shipped for TCRbeta analysis as frozen whole blood, isolated PBMCs, or DNA extracted from either sample type. The investigation overall reported the following: The quantity of clinical and demographic metadata differed by source and by participant and was supplied without curation.

TCRbeta CDR3 regions were amplified from genomic DNA using the immunoSEQ Assay, a bias-controlled multiplex PCR. The paper's data handling went like this. The number of nucleated cells in each sample was estimated by amplification of reference gene primers within the assay. To quantify the absolute abundance of each unique TCRbeta CDR3 rearrangement, sequence reads were collapsed and filtered. For each sample, productive Simpson clonality was calculated by taking the square root of Simpson's diversity index across productive rearrangements. This immuneACCESS table, as held by TCRdb, lists in-frame sequences with V and J called but not all clones. Of the missing ones, under half trace to an unresolved V gene in checked studies; the others have no known cause. That table furnishes V, J and clone size, whereas the DNA furnished D and trimming. Counted in this sample were a few hundred thousand clones; 70% to 90% of them appeared once. Clones ranked in the top ten supply 5.5% to 8% of the sample.

The chain employs TRBV28 and TRBJ2-2; the D gene assignment is ambiguous. The TCR sequence derives from a woman aged 25-40 years who had recovered from COVID-19. The sequenced material came from peripheral blood. The CDR3 amino acid sequence is: CASSPSPVPLYRATGELFF. The DNA reads TGTGCCAGCAGCCCATCACCGGTACCCCTCTATCGAGCCACCGGGGAGCTGTTTTTT.